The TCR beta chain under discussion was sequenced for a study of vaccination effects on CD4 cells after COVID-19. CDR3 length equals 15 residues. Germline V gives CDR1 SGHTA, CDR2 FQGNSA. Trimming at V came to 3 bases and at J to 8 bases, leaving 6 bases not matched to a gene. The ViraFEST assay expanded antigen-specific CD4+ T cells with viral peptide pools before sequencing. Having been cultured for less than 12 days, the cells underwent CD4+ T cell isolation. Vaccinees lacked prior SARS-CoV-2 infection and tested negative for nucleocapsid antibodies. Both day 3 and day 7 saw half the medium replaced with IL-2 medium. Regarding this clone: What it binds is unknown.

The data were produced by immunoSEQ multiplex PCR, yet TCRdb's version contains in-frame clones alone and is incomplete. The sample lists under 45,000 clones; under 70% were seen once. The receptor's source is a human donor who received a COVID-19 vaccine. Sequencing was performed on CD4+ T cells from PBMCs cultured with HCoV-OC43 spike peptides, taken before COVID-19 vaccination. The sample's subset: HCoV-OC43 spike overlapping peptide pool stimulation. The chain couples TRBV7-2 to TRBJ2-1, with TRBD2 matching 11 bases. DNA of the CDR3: TGTGCCAGCAGCTTGGATAGCGGGAGGGCTTATGAGCAGTTCTTC. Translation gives CASSLDSGRAYEQFF.